Included here is one T cell receptor (beta chain) sequence, with context. The length of the CDR3 is 15 residues. Germline assignment: CDR1 MDHEN and CDR2 SYDVKM. Trimming at V came to 4 bases and at J to 6 bases, leaving 10 bases not matched to a gene. The data stem from a study of tumor-infiltrating lymphocytes in localized non-small cell lung cancer. This table comes from immunoSEQ multiplex PCR, and its TCRdb copy is limited to in-frame clones, with some not included. The table shows about 9,300 clones, with 60% to 80% occurring only once. The origin of this receptor is a human donor with non-small cell lung cancer. The chain employs TRBV28 and TRBJ1-2; 8 nucleotides align to TRBD1. Sequenced input: uninvolved lung tissue not adjacent to the tumor. The CDR3 protein is CASSYRQGSRDGYTF. The CDR3 nucleotides read TGTGCCAGCAGTTACAGACAGGGGTCGAGAGATGGCTACACCTTC.